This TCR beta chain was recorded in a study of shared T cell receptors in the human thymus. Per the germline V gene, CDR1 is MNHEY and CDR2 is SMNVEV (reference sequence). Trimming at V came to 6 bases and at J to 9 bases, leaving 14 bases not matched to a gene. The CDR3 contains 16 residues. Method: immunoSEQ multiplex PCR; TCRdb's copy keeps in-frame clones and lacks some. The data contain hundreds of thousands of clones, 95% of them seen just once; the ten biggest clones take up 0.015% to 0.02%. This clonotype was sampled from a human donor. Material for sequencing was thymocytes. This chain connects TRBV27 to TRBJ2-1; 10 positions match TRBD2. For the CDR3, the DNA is TGTGCCAGCAGCCCCGCTAGGAGCGGGAGGGCCAGTGAGCAGTTCTTC. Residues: CASSPARSGRASEQFF.